The present TCR beta chain was sequenced within a study of spatial heterogeneity in lung cancer. About the study: A strong correlation was found between TCR transcript counts in tumor regions and a T cell module score derived from matched bulk RNA-seq.

In germline, CDR1 is DFQATT, CDR2 SNEGSKA (reference sequence). This CDR3 is 15 amino acids long. The ends were cut back, 0 bases at V and 4 bases at J, with 16 bases in the middle. In the library, each TCR cDNA molecule bore its own unique molecular identifier. TCRdb used MiXCR to reprocess the 5' RACE reads, holding one entry per CDR3 protein. The sample holds about 9,800 distinct CDR3 sequences; about 6% are singletons and the top ten take around 10%. Time point specified: sample taken at primary tumor resection. There were 72 donors, all of them untreated patients with early-stage non-small cell lung cancer. Whole RNA, which was extracted from tumor, nontumor lung tissue or frozen PBMC, was sequenced without any cell sorting. Findings of the study overall: The study found that expanded intratumoral alpha and beta TCR counts tracked tumor mutation counts.

This clonotype was found many times. Its antigen remains unknown. The starting material was lung tumor tissue, obtained at surgery. V gene TRBV20-1 combines with J gene TRBJ2-7; D is uncertain. The sequence came from a male donor with early-stage non-small cell lung cancer. The CDR3 DNA reads TGCAGTGCTAGAGATCTACGACACAACCTTTACGAGCAGTACGTC. This codes for CSARDLRHNLYEQYV.